The following is a T cell receptor beta chain sequence with its context. The antigen it recognizes is unknown. Qualities for individual bases were not recorded, and no much larger clone is one base off. This sample is drawn from a study of circulating and synovial CD4+ cells in juvenile arthritis (dated by TCRdb to the mid-2010s). Regarding the study in general: Within each patient, the study compared the TCRbeta CDR3 repertoires of three groups: circulating HLA-DR+ CD4 T cells, bulk blood CD4 T cells, and synovial CD4 T cells. Repertoire sequencing was performed with the aim of confirming enrichment of synovial clonotypes in a circulating synovial-like CD4 T cell subset. The study at large found these results: Since overlap with synovium went up as sequencing depth increased, the measured fractions of shared clonotypes likely underestimated the full repertoire overlap. Traditional Vbeta family usage analysis did not detect the difference between circulating pathogenic-like lymphocytes and bulk blood T cells. CPL and bulk blood CD4 samples differed in T cell genome counts by at least an order of magnitude, so sample-size effects were addressed. Circulating pathogenic-like lymphocytes were found to cluster with synovial T cells, and a substantially higher fraction of CDR3 sequences was shared with synovium by circulating pathogenic-like lymphocytes than by bulk blood. Lower diversity was observed in synovial and circulating pathogenic-like lymphocyte repertoires than in bulk blood CD4 repertoires, and some CPL samples were found to be as oligoclonal as synovium.

Germline trimming: 4 bases from V, 5 bases from J; junction bases outside gene matches: 11. The germline V gene yields SGDLS for CDR1 and YYNGEE for CDR2. The CDR3 starts with the cysteine, ends with the phenylalanine, and has 15 residues. Only CDR3 DNA remains: 45 bases, in frame from the first base. Libraries came from the immunoSEQ multiplex PCR assay. TCRbeta CDR3 sequencing was performed as a commercial service by an external provider. The source study handled its data this way. The analyses relied on productive nucleotide sequences along with amino acid sequences obtained through in silico translation. Diversity was measured with Renyi entropy across alpha values, using the median of 200 repeated subsamples to equalise sample size. Pairwise repertoire distance was calculated as one minus the Chao-modified Jaccard index to correct for under-sampling and was used for clustering. Frequency-weighted overlap with synovial clonotypes was calculated over 200 sample sizes with 200 draws without replacement at each size, and the overlap was reported at the size of the smaller sample. The clones in this table, taken by TCRdb from immuneACCESS, are in-frame only. Not every clone is retained; where verified, under half of the shortfall comes from an unresolved V gene, and the cause of the rest is unknown. That table furnishes V, J and clone size, whereas the DNA furnished D and trimming. Across this sample there are 15,000 to 20,000 clones, with around 91% seen only once. Clones ranked in the top ten supply 0.6% to 0.75% of the sample.

The sequenced samples were obtained from patients with active juvenile idiopathic arthritis. Cells were sorted right after thawing, and dead cells were excluded with Live/Dead Fixable Near-IR Stain. Sequenced sample: CD4+ T cells from blood. The receptor comes from a human donor with juvenile idiopathic arthritis. The chain is assembled from TRBV9 and TRBJ1-2, and 7 junctional nucleotides match TRBD1. The sequence in DNA is TGTGCCAGCAGCCTCGGATCGCGGGGACAGTATGGCTACACCTTC. This codes for CASSLGSRGQYGYTF.